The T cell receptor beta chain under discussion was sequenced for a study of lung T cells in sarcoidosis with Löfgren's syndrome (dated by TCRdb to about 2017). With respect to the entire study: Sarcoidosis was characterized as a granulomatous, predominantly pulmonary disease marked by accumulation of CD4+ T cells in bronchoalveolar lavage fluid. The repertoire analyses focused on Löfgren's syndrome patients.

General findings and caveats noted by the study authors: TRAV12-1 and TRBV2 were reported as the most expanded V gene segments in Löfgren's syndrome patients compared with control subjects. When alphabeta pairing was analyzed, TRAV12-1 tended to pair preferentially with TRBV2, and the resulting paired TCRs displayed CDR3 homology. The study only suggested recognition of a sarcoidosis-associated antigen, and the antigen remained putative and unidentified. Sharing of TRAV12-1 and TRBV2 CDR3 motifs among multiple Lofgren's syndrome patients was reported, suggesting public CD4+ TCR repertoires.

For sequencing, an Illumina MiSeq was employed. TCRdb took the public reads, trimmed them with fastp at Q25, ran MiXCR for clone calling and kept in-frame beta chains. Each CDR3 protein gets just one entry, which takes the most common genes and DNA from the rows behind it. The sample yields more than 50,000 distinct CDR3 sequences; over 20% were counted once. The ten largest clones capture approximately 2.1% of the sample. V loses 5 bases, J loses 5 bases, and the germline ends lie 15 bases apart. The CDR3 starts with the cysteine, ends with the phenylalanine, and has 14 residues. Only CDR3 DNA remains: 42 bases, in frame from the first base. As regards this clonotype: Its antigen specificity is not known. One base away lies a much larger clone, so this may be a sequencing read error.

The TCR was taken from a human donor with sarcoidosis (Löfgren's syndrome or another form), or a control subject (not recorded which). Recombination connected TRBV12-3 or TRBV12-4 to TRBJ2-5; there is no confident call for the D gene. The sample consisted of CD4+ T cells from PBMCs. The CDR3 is CASSLSLPSETQYF. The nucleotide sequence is TGTGCCAGCAGTCTTAGCCTCCCAAGCGAGACCCAGTACTTC.